A selection of T cell receptor beta chains follows, all from one sample in a study of T-cell reconstitution after alpha-beta-depleted transplantation in children. TCRdb fed the PCR reads into MiXCR, producing one record per CDR3 protein. The sample gives about 540,000 distinct CDR3 sequences, 25% to 30% of which show up once; approximately 39% is in the top ten. Sample: PBMCs, taken before TCRalphabeta/CD19-depleted stem cell transplant. All receptors derive from a boy less than two years old with Wiskott-Aldrich syndrome, due to receive a stem cell transplant. The CDR3 runs from the conserved cysteine through the conserved F or W. Each record gives: D gene, V gene, clone size, J gene, CDR3 protein, CDR3 DNA. A D gene is named only where the DNA matches it firmly. Only part of the rows carry a size: once, few, many, or a class if the clone is expanded.

>.|TRBV11-3|.|TRBJ2-1
CASSLHNGPWRGEQFF
TGTGCCAGCAGCTTACATAATGGACCCTGGCGGGGTGAGCAGTTCTTC
>.|TRBV28|few|TRBJ2-1
CASSDYVEQFF
TGTGCCAGCAGCGATTATGTGGAGCAGTTCTTC
>.|TRBV19|few|TRBJ1-3
CASSTRTAAYSGNTIYF
TGTGCCAGTAGTACCCGGACAGCCGCCTACTCTGGAAACACCATATATTTT
>.|TRBV6-1|.|TRBJ2-2
CASRQGNTGELFF
TGTGCCAGCAGACAGGGGAACACCGGGGAGCTGTTTTTT
>TRBD1|TRBV7-9|few|TRBJ1-2
CAIQGSFGYTF
TGTGCCATACAGGGGTCGTTTGGCTACACCTTC
>.|TRBV29-1|few|TRBJ2-3
CSVTWGQPDTQYF
TGCAGCGTTACCTGGGGGCAGCCAGATACGCAGTATTTT
>TRBD1|TRBV5-1|.|TRBJ1-1
CASSLSTGGSEAFF
TGCGCCAGCAGCCTATCGACAGGGGGCTCTGAAGCTTTCTTT
>.|TRBV20-1|.|TRBJ1-4
CSARDSPPATTNEKLFF
TGCAGTGCTAGAGATAGCCCCCCAGCTACAACTAATGAAAAACTGTTTTTT
>.|TRBV10-1|.|TRBJ2-5
CASSERGANSGETQYF
TGCGCCAGCAGTGAGCGGGGAGCGAATTCCGGAGAGACCCAGTACTTC
>TRBD1|TRBV19|few|TRBJ2-2
CASSQGQLYTGELFF
TGTGCCAGTAGCCAGGGACAGCTATACACCGGGGAGCTGTTTTTT
>.|TRBV5-1|.|TRBJ2-4
CASSLDGRGGIQYF
TGCGCCAGCAGCTTGGATGGCCGGGGAGGCATTCAGTACTTC
>TRBD2|TRBV6-4|.|TRBJ2-7
CASSAFSGTSVSYEQYF
TGTGCCAGCAGTGCCTTCTCCGGGACTAGCGTCTCCTACGAGCAGTACTTC
>.|TRBV5-1|few|TRBJ2-5
CASSLAKAAETQYF
TGCGCCAGCAGCTTGGCTAAAGCAGCGGAGACCCAGTACTTC
>TRBD1|TRBV10-3|.|TRBJ2-4
CAISRTGEENIQYF
TGTGCCATCAGCCGAACAGGGGAAGAAAACATTCAGTACTTC
>.|TRBV25-1|.|TRBJ2-7
CASSGTRIAYEQYF
TGTGCCAGCAGTGGGACAAGGATTGCCTACGAGCAGTACTTC
>TRBD1|TRBV20-1|.|TRBJ1-5
CSAREGRGLNQPQHF
TGCAGTGCTAGAGAGGGCAGGGGGCTCAATCAGCCCCAGCATTTT
>.|TRBV7-9|few|TRBJ2-1
CASSLVWRWGTYNEQFF
TGTGCCAGCAGCTTAGTCTGGCGGTGGGGCACCTACAATGAGCAGTTCTTC
>.|TRBV28|.|TRBJ2-3
CASSLRPVASSDTQYF
TGTGCCAGCAGTCTCCGCCCAGTGGCATCGTCAGATACGCAGTATTTT
>TRBD1|TRBV25-1|few|TRBJ1-1
CASSGQAKTEAFF
TGTGCCAGCTCCGGACAGGCAAAGACTGAAGCTTTCTTT
>.|TRBV30|few|TRBJ2-1
CAWTRAVNEQFF
TGTGCCTGGACCCGGGCCGTCAATGAGCAGTTCTTC
>.|TRBV29-1|few|TRBJ2-3
CSVEDLGSFRADTQYF
TGCAGCGTTGAAGACCTAGGTAGCTTCCGCGCAGATACGCAGTATTTT
>TRBD2|TRBV10-3|few|TRBJ2-1
CAIRVPLREGYNEQFF
TGTGCCATCAGAGTCCCCCTGCGGGAGGGCTACAATGAGCAGTTCTTC
>.|TRBV20-1|few|TRBJ1-1
CSAREGGGEAFF
TGCAGTGCTAGAGAAGGGGGGGGCGAAGCTTTCTTT
>.|TRBV6-1|.|TRBJ1-1
CASSEWGLNTEAFF
TGTGCCAGCAGTGAATGGGGGCTAAACACTGAAGCTTTCTTT
>.|TRBV6-1|.|TRBJ2-7
CASNKPLQRERTYEQYF
.
>.|TRBV30|.|TRBJ2-4
CAWSPGPAKNIQYF
TGTGCCTGGAGTCCGGGACCAGCCAAAAACATTCAGTACTTC
>TRBD2|TRBV5-1|.|TRBJ2-5
CASSLYPGGRAAETQYF
TGCGCCAGCAGCTTGTACCCAGGCGGGAGGGCCGCAGAGACCCAGTACTTC
>.|TRBV15|.|TRBJ2-5
CATSRNLDQQETQYF
TGTGCCACCAGCAGGAATTTAGACCAACAAGAGACCCAGTACTTC